The 31 T cell receptor beta chains below were found in one sample sequenced in a study of regulatory T cells in long-lasting Graves disease (dated by TCRdb to the early 2020s). The meaning of the sample's time point label: newly diagnosed GD, antithyroid drugs for less than 3 months. RNA was extracted from PBMCs in TRIzol for both TCR sequencing and RNA sequencing. Libraries came from multiplex PCR. TCRdb shows the sequencer as Illumina HiSeq 4000. To build TCR beta libraries, CDR3 regions were amplified by Arm-PCR using iRepertoire HTBI primers. Using fastp at Q25 and MiXCR, TCRdb reprocessed the public reads and kept productive beta chains. Rows matching on CDR3 protein sequence are summarized as one entry with the most common DNA and genes. The sample table records 350,000 to 550,000 distinct CDR3 sequences; 13% to 15% of these occur just once. Approximately 17% of the sample is held by the ten biggest clonotypes.

These data were also filed under a second study, of T cells in Graves' hyperthyroidism and ophthalmopathy.

The sequencing used peripheral blood mononuclear cells (PBMCs), collected at new diagnosis, from a patient treated with antithyroid drugs. All receptors come from a woman aged 45-65 years with Graves disease. Donor details come from another sample of the same person, matched by shared clones.

The chain links TRBV6-5 to TRBJ2-5; D unclear. V lost 2 bases and J 2 bases, leaving 15 bases between the germline ends. Germline values: CDR1 MNHEY, CDR2 SVGAGI. The CDR3 has 16 amino acids. Written as DNA, the CDR3 is TGTGCCAGCAGTTACACGATGGGCTCTCTTCAAGAGACCCAGTACTTC. Amino acid sequence: CASSYTMGSLQETQYF.

The chain combines TRBV6-2 or TRBV6-3 with TRBJ1-1; D is undetermined. V lost 0 bases and J 7 bases, leaving 6 bases between the germline ends. This CDR3 contains 12 residues. Germline loops: CDR1 MNHEY, CDR2 SVGEGT. CDR3 sequence: CASSYSLGEAFF. CDR3 DNA sequence: TGTGCCAGCAGTTACTCCCTGGGTGAAGCTTTCTTT.

The sample holds many counts of this clonotype. The chain links TRBV12-3 or TRBV12-4 to TRBJ1-1; D is undetermined. This CDR3 has 13 residues. Deletions cut 3 bases from V and 1 base from J, with 6 bases between. CDR3 in DNA: TGTGCCAGCAGTTTTAACGCGAACACTGAAGCTTTCTTT. Translation gives CASSFNANTEAFF.

J is TRBJ2-1 and V is TRBV4-2; TRBD2 matches 14 bases. The CDR3 loop spans 18 amino acids. Per germline, CDR1 LGHNA and CDR2 YNFKEQ. Trimming at V came to 4 bases and at J to 3 bases, leaving 8 bases not matched to a gene. The DNA for the CDR3 is TGTGCCAGCAGCCCGGAACCGACTAGCGGGAGGGGCTACAATGAGCAGTTCTTC. It is translated as CASSPEPTSGRGYNEQFF.

This clonotype was seen repeatedly, ten times or more. This chain connects TRBV28 to TRBJ1-4, with no clear D. Trimming took off 7 bases at V and 7 bases at J, with 16 bases between the two ends. From germline, CDR1 is MDHEN and CDR2 SYDVKM. There are 14 residues in the CDR3. Here the CDR3 reads CASKLGLPGEKLFF. As DNA, the CDR3 is TGTGCCAGCAAATTGGGTCTACCGGGTGAAAAACTGTTTTTT.

This clonotype was seen at least ten times. The V and J genes are TRBV6-5 and TRBJ2-1, with 9 bases identical to TRBD1. From germline, CDR1 is MNHEY and CDR2 SVGAGI. V shed 4 bases, J shed 1 base, and the junction held 5 bases outside the gene matches. This CDR3 contains 16 residues. The DNA of the CDR3 is TGTGCCAGCAGTTCTACAGGGGGCGGATCCTACAATGAGCAGTTCTTC. This translates into CASSSTGGGSYNEQFF.

Many counts were recorded for this clonotype. V is TRBV24-1 and J is TRBJ2-7; 7 bases are a match to TRBD1. The CDR3 is made up of 13 amino acids. Losses at the gene ends were 7 bases for V and 4 bases for J; bases not matched to a gene: 6. From germline, CDR1 is KGHDR and CDR2 SFDVKD. CDR3 amino acids: CATSGTVDYEQYF. The CDR3 DNA reads TGTGCCACCAGCGGGACAGTAGATTACGAGCAGTACTTC.

This clonotype was seen a handful of times. The CDR3 DNA follows: TGCAGCGTTGCAGGGGTTAGCAATCAGCCCCAGCATTTT. As protein: CSVAGVSNQPQHF. The chain recombines TRBV29-1 with TRBJ1-5; TRBD1 might be the D (6 bases). Germline values: CDR1 SQVTM, CDR2 ANQGSEA. The V end was cut by 4 bases, the J end by 0 bases, with 7 bases between. This CDR3 comprises 13 residues.

The rearrangement joins TRBV13 to TRBJ1-5; tentative D call: TRBD1 (6 bases). Germline values: CDR1 PRHDT, CDR2 FYEKMQ (reference sequence). The CDR3 contains 14 residues. The V end was cut by 4 bases, the J end by 9 bases, with 16 bases between. DNA of the CDR3: TGTGCCAGCAGCTCATACAGGGAAACCGGGCCCCAGCATTTT. Translated: CASSSYRETGPQHF.

The gene calls are TRBV4-1 and TRBJ1-4; possible D gene TRBD1, 5 bases. With 4 bases removed from V and 0 bases from J, the gap between germline ends came to 12 bases. This CDR3 has 16 residues. Germline assignment: CDR1 MGHRA and CDR2 YSYEKL. The CDR3 sequence: CASSRLQVATNEKLFF. In nucleotides, the CDR3 is TGCGCCAGCAGCCGCCTACAGGTCGCAACTAATGAAAAACTGTTTTTT.

The chain couples TRBV4-1 to TRBJ2-7, with D tentatively TRBD1 (6 bases). The CDR3 is 16 residues long. Germline CDR1 MGHRA, CDR2 YSYEKL. The germline V and J ends were trimmed by 4 bases and 1 base, with 17 bases remaining between them. The CDR3 region has the DNA TGCGCCAGCAGCCCCCTCAGGACAGCTTTTTCCTACGAGCAGTACTTC. Amino acids: CASSPLRTAFSYEQYF.

The chain is built from TRBV28 and TRBJ2-1; D not certain. Germline CDR1 reads MDHEN; CDR2 reads SYDVKM. V shed 8 bases and J shed 4 bases, with 12 bases lying between them. CDR3 length: 13 residues. The CDR3, as DNA: TGTGCCAGCGGACCGGGCGGTTACAATGAGCAGTTCTTC. Amino acids: CASGPGGYNEQFF.

The J gene is TRBJ2-5, the V gene TRBV6-5; perhaps TRBD1 as D (5 bases). Trimming pared 0 bases from V and 5 bases from J, leaving 10 bases between. CDR1 is MNHEY and CDR2 is SVGAGI in the germline V gene. This CDR3 region has 14 residues. In DNA, the CDR3 is TGTGCCAGCAGTTACTCAGGGGTGGTGGAGACCCAGTACTTC. Its translation: CASSYSGVVETQYF.

The chain couples TRBV4-1 to TRBJ1-2; D possibly corresponds to TRBD1 (6 bases). CDR3 size: 14 residues. CDR1 and CDR2 from the germline V gene are MGHRA and YSYEKL. Trimming shortened V by 2 bases and J by 8 bases, and 15 bases separated the two germline ends. DNA for the CDR3: TGCGCCAGCAGCCAATACACAGGGCATCAGGGCTACACCTTC. This sequence encodes CASSQYTGHQGYTF.

The J gene is TRBJ2-5, the V gene TRBV10-3, with TRBD2 identical over 9 bases. CDR3 size: 17 residues. Trimming at V came to 6 bases and at J to 2 bases, leaving 13 bases not matched to a gene. CDR1 is ENHRY, CDR2 SYGVKD, per germline. CDR3 bases: TGTGCCATCAGAGGAGGGGCGGGAGGGCCGCAACAAGAGACCCAGTACTTC. Translation gives CAIRGGAGGPQQETQYF.

This clonotype appeared many times. This rearrangement joins TRBV20-1 to TRBJ2-5; D possibly corresponds to TRBD2 (7 bases). CDR3 length: 14 amino acids. Germline V gene data show CDR1 as DFQATT and CDR2 as SNEGSKA (reference sequence). V lost 5 bases, J lost 4 bases, and 17 bases lay in between. This CDR3 reads CSARRGGVRETQYF. The CDR3 nucleotides are TGCAGTGCTCGTAGGGGGGGAGTGCGAGAGACCCAGTACTTC.

The V gene is TRBV9, the J gene TRBJ1-2; 12 bases match TRBD1. Germline CDR1 reads SGDLS; CDR2 reads YYNGEE. Losses at the gene ends were 6 bases for V and 4 bases for J; bases not matched to a gene: 10. The CDR3 runs 16 residues. DNA for the CDR3: TGTGCCAGCACCAGCCAGGGGACAGGGGGCGTCTATGGCTACACCTTC. It specifies CASTSQGTGGVYGYTF.

To note about this clonotype: A clone one base away is much larger, so this may be a read error. The V gene is TRBV28, the J gene TRBJ2-7, with 14 bases identical to TRBD2. Germline V CDR1 and CDR2: MDHEN, SYDVKM. The CDR3 spans 14 residues. The ends lost 5 bases at V and 4 bases at J; junction bases unmatched: 1. DNA of the CDR3: TGTGCCAGCAGTGGGACTAGCGGGGGATACGAGCAGTACTTC. Translated: CASSGTSGGYEQYF.

There are many counts of this clonotype. The chain is built from TRBV5-1 and TRBJ2-3; 12 bases line up with TRBD2. Trimming at V came to 0 bases and at J to 3 bases, leaving 5 bases not matched to a gene. The V gene's germline CDR1 is SGHRS and CDR2 YFSETQ. CDR3 size: 17 residues. CDR3 in amino acids: CASSLETSGRGTDTQYF. CDR3 DNA sequence: TGCGCCAGCAGCTTGGAGACTAGCGGGAGAGGGACAGATACGCAGTATTTT.

In this sample, this clonotype turned up many times. The chain recombines TRBV30 with TRBJ2-1, with D possibly TRBD2 on 6 matching bases. The ends were cut back, 3 bases at V and 6 bases at J, with 18 bases in the middle. Germline V lookup: CDR1 GTSNPN, CDR2 SVGIG (reference sequence). This CDR3 region has 15 residues. CDR3 coding DNA: TGTGCCTGGAGCGATCTAGCGCAAGTTAGCAATGAGCAGTTCTTC. Protein sequence: CAWSDLAQVSNEQFF.

Remarks on this clonotype: A much larger clone lies one base from this, so it may be a read error. The CDR3 loop is CSAAAGGGETQYF. Here the CDR3 DNA reads TGCAGTGCAGCAGCAGGGGGCGGTGAGACCCAGTACTTC. This chain connects TRBV20-1 to TRBJ2-5; 8 bases map to TRBD1. V lost 6 bases and J lost 5; bases outside the gene matches: 8. Germline CDR1 and CDR2: DFQATT and SNEGSKA (reference sequence). The CDR3 has 13 residues.

This clonotype was counted a few times. The rearrangement joins TRBV18 to TRBJ1-5; D ambiguous. The CDR3 totals 18 residues. CDR1 and CDR2 from the germline V gene are KGHSH and LQKENI. The V gene lost 5 bases and the J gene lost 3 bases, with 23 bases spanning the gap. The CDR3 DNA sequence: TGTGCCAGCTCAGCGGACCCCCTCTCCCCCTCAATCAATCAGCCCCAGCATTTT. It translates to CASSADPLSPSINQPQHF.

This clonotype was seen repeatedly, ten times or more. The CDR3 DNA reads as TGTGCCAGCAGCTTGGACTATACTAGCGGGAGCTCCTACAATGAGCAGTTCTTC. Protein product: CASSLDYTSGSSYNEQFF. The chain is built from TRBV7-8 and TRBJ2-1; 11 bases align to TRBD2. CDR1 SGHVS and CDR2 FQNEAQ come from the germline V gene. The trim removed 3 bases at V and 0 bases at J, leaving 7 bases unmatched. This CDR3 region has 18 residues.

This clonotype was detected many times. The chain has TRBV28 and TRBJ1-5; 7 positions agree with TRBD1. The CDR3 runs 16 residues. With V trimmed by 5 bases and J by 3 bases, 10 bases remained unmatched. CDR1 is MDHEN and CDR2 is SYDVKM in the germline V gene. CDR3 sequence: CASSNAGGQINQPQHF. The CDR3 DNA reads as TGTGCCAGCAGTAACGCCGGGGGACAGATCAATCAGCCCCAGCATTTT.

With respect to this clonotype: This may be a read error: a much more frequent sequence differs by one nucleotide. The chain joins TRBV27 to TRBJ2-3, with a possible D match to TRBD2 (5 bases). Per the germline V gene, CDR1 is MNHEY and CDR2 is SMNVEV (reference sequence). This CDR3 has 16 amino acids. DNA of the CDR3: TGTGCCAGCTCACCACCCAATTCCCTGGAGGCAGATGCGCAGTATTTT. It is translated as CASSPPNSLEADAQYF.

Concerning this clonotype itself: A read error is possible here, since a much larger clone lies one base away. The rearrangement uses TRBV20-1 and TRBJ1-5; 7 nucleotides line up with TRBD1. Germline assignment: CDR1 DFQATT and CDR2 SNEGSKA (reference sequence). Losses at the gene ends were 0 bases for V and 5 bases for J; bases not matched to a gene: 4. The length of the CDR3 is 14 residues. The chain's CDR3 is CSAREGTEDQPQHF. As DNA, the CDR3 is TGCAGTGCTAGAGAAGGGACAGAGGATCAGCCCCAGCATTTT.

At least ten counts were recorded for this clonotype. This sequence joins TRBV9 and TRBJ2-5; the match to TRBD2 covers 7 bases. The V segment lost 0 bases and the J segment 4 bases; nucleotides outside the gene matches: 12. Germline assignment: CDR1 SGDLS and CDR2 YYNGEE. This CDR3 is built from 17 residues. The CDR3 loop is CASSVGGGGRAPETQYF. The CDR3 DNA is TGTGCCAGCAGCGTAGGAGGAGGTGGGAGGGCCCCAGAGACCCAGTACTTC.

This chain uses TRBV28 with TRBJ2-3; 12 bases are a match to TRBD2. Germline CDR1 is MDHEN and CDR2 is SYDVKM. V lost 2 bases, J lost 2 bases, and 14 bases stayed unmatched. This CDR3 spans 20 amino acids. CDR3 nucleotide sequence: TGTGCCAGCAGTTTACCGACTAGCGGGAGTTTATCACGGGTCACAGATACGCAGTATTTT. Translation gives CASSLPTSGSLSRVTDTQYF.

This clonotype came up many times. V usage is TRBV6-1 and J usage is TRBJ2-3; 7 bases are shared with TRBD2. CDR3 length: 15 amino acids. CDR1 is MNHNS and CDR2 is SASEGT in the germline V gene. J gave up 1 base and V 7 bases, and 8 bases lay outside the gene matches. The CDR3 sequence is CASTKTSPGTDTQYF. The CDR3 region has the DNA TGTGCCAGCACAAAGACTAGCCCTGGCACAGATACGCAGTATTTT.

The chain carries TRBV3-1 and TRBJ1-1; tentative D call: TRBD1 (6 bases). The CDR3 sequence is 15 residues long. Trimming took off 4 bases at V and 5 bases at J, with 17 bases between the two ends. Germline values: CDR1 LGHDT, CDR2 YNNKEL (reference sequence). CDR3 region: CASSLQGGGSTEAFF. The CDR3 DNA sequence: TGTGCCAGCAGCCTCCAAGGGGGGGGAAGTACTGAAGCTTTCTTT.

This clonotype came up a few times. The chain employs TRBV30 and TRBJ2-7, with TRBD2 as a possible D gene (5 bases). This CDR3 spans 12 amino acids. Trimming took off 0 bases at V and 5 bases at J, with 8 bases between the two ends. The germline CDR1 and CDR2 sequences are GTSNPN and SVGIG (reference sequence). The CDR3 nucleotides are TGTGCCTGGAGTGTACGGGGTCACGAGCAGTACTTC. It codes for CAWSVRGHEQYF.